The rows below give T cell receptor beta chains drawn from one sample of a study of regulatory T cells in long-lasting Graves disease. TCRdb re-derived calls from the multiplex PCR reads in MiXCR, one entry per CDR3 protein. This sample has approximately 400,000 distinct CDR3 sequences, with about 20% found just once. Specimen: peripheral blood mononuclear cells (PBMCs), collected when the disease was refractory, from a patient treated with antithyroid drugs. These TCRs come from a female donor with Graves disease. CDR3s include the opening cysteine and the closing phenylalanine or tryptophan.

TRBJ1-2 TRBV18 CASSPPGQGALYGYTF
TRBJ2-5 TRBV7-3 CASSFRREGGDQETQYF
TRBJ2-7 TRBV20-1 CSATTRRERYEQYF
TRBJ2-7 TRBV7-9 CASSLVAGVDEQYF
TRBJ2-7 TRBV3-2 CASSRTSVYEQYF
TRBJ2-6 TRBV4-1 CASSQERATGANVLTF
TRBJ1-5 TRBV12-5 CASGLGQGGNQPQHF
TRBJ1-4 TRBV7-9 CASSSLRDGNEKLFF
TRBJ2-4 TRBV7-9 CASSLGTGMNIQYF
TRBJ2-7 TRBV6-1 CASNAGQGVDEQYF
TRBJ1-4 TRBV10-2 CASSEYEEGEKLFF
TRBJ2-5 TRBV7-2 CASSSDPGTQETQYF
TRBJ2-5 TRBV20-1 CSATYVGRTSTETQYF
TRBJ2-2 TRBV11-3 CASSLTIGDTGELFF
TRBJ2-7 TRBV19 CASTPRTGPYEQYF
TRBJ2-6 TRBV12-3/TRBV12-4 CASRPGTGEWSGANVLTF
TRBJ1-1 TRBV6-2/TRBV6-3 CASSWGSIPTEAFF
. TRBV4-3 CASSHRVYTNEQFF
TRBJ1-5 TRBV12-3/TRBV12-4 CASSLWAGGSFNQPQHF
TRBJ2-1 TRBV10-3 CAITPGQGSYNEQFF
TRBJ2-7 TRBV19 CASQRGGAVDLYEQYF
TRBJ2-7 TRBV7-2 CASSFSSTREGPYEQYF
TRBJ2-3 TRBV7-3 CASSSSGSTDTQYF
TRBJ1-5 TRBV7-9 CASSLFPSENNQPQHF
TRBJ2-7 TRBV29-1 CSVEGQGGHEQYF
TRBJ2-7 TRBV19 CASSTGVTYEQYF
TRBJ1-5 TRBV28 CASSQHRGPGNQPQHF
TRBJ1-1 TRBV5-5 CASSSLGQGAAEAFF
TRBJ2-6 TRBV18 CASSRGIAGANVLTF
TRBJ2-2 TRBV6-5 CASSYSLSNTGELFF
TRBJ2-7 TRBV5-1 CASSFGLAGNEQYF
TRBJ2-5 TRBV7-9 CASSLMETQYF
TRBJ2-7 TRBV3-1 CASSHAGTADYEQYF
TRBJ2-7 TRBV20-1 CSARDLLAELSYEQYF
TRBJ2-2 TRBV4-1 CASSQEVWRGLNTGELFF
TRBJ2-7 TRBV20-1 CSATRTGINEQYF
TRBJ1-1 TRBV5-6 CASSPYRGQGNTEAFF
TRBJ1-5 TRBV19 CASSISSGGHQPQHF
TRBJ1-2 TRBV7-2 CASSLGGQTYGYTF
TRBJ1-6 TRBV19 CATDPGGDYSPLHF
TRBJ2-3 TRBV28 CASSPRTRTSKADTQYF
TRBJ2-7 TRBV7-6 CASSGRQATSYEQYF
TRBJ2-1 TRBV10-3 CAISEVTRLGEQFF
TRBJ2-1 TRBV11-2 CASSLARTSGYNEQFF
TRBJ2-6 TRBV6-2/TRBV6-3 CASSNRRRGSGANVLTF
TRBJ2-5 TRBV29-1 CSVLRGPIQETQYF
TRBJ2-7 TRBV2 CATGTGVFYEQYF
TRBJ1-5 TRBV19 CASSIALDGNQPQHF
TRBJ2-3 TRBV3-1 CASSQDSALAGLNTQYF
TRBJ2-1 TRBV14 CASSQVGGAENEQFF
TRBJ2-7 TRBV28 CASRQGWNEQYF
TRBJ1-1 TRBV7-9 CASSSSFGDTEAFF
TRBJ2-2 TRBV6-2/TRBV6-3 CASSPGRLGRGELFF
TRBJ2-5 TRBV9 CASSVERQETQYF
TRBJ2-5 TRBV11-2 CASRVASQETQYF